These T cell receptor beta chains were read from a single sample in a study of shared clonotypes between healthy human individuals. Some clones are missing from TCRdb's copy, which holds only in-frame ones; the method was immunoSEQ multiplex PCR. In the table there are millions of clones, about 95% of which are singletons. Sample: naive CD8+ T cells sorted from blood. The receptors here all came from a man younger than 35 in good health. CDR3s include the opening cysteine and the closing phenylalanine or tryptophan. The D gene is left open where the match is weak. A clone size is listed for some rows: how often the clone was seen (once, few, many), or a class if it is expanded.

CDR3	DNA	V	J	D	size
CASFEGTGSQETQYF	TGTGCCAGCTTCGAAGGGACAGGGTCCCAAGAGACCCAGTACTTC	TRBV7-6	TRBJ2-5	TRBD1	.
CATSSRRMNTGELFF	TGTGCCACCAGCAGTCGACGGATGAACACCGGGGAGCTGTTTTTT	TRBV15	TRBJ2-2	.	.
CAISESGLGREQYF	TGTGCCATCAGTGAGTCCGGACTGGGCCGGGAGCAGTACTTC	TRBV10-3	TRBJ2-7	.	.
CASSLGLTNIQYF	TGTGCCAGCAGCCTGGGACTTACAAACATTCAGTACTTC	TRBV7-3	TRBJ2-4	.	.
CASSPWDSYEQYF	TGTGCCAGCAGCCCCTGGGACAGCTACGAGCAGTACTTC	TRBV11-3	TRBJ2-7	TRBD1	.
CASSEFPAGVWFF	TGTGCCAGTTCAGAGTTTCCGGCGGGAGTATGGTTCTTC	TRBV7-9	TRBJ2-1	TRBD2	.
CASKGGGFDEQYF	TGTGCCAGCAAGGGCGGGGGGTTCGACGAGCAGTACTTC	TRBV27	TRBJ2-7	TRBD2	.
CASSPGTVVRNQPQHF	TGTGCCAGCTCACCAGGGACAGTCGTTCGCAATCAGCCCCAGCATTTT	TRBV18	TRBJ1-5	TRBD1	.
CASTNATGYLFVPLFF	TGTGCCAGCACTAATGCCACGGGTTATTTGTTCGTCCCACTGTTTTTT	TRBV28	TRBJ1-4	.	.
CASSAFQGESGSPLHF	TGTGCCAGCAGTGCCTTTCAGGGGGAATCGGGGTCACCCCTCCACTTT	TRBV27	TRBJ1-6	TRBD1	.
CASTPLGQGGHTEAFF	TGTGCCAGCACGCCACTAGGGCAGGGGGGACACACTGAAGCTTTCTTT	TRBV2	TRBJ1-1	TRBD1	.
CASSLVWGETQYF	TGTGCCAGCAGCTTGGTCTGGGGAGAGACCCAGTACTTC	TRBV5-6	TRBJ2-5	.	.
CASSDHRGGTGELFF	TGTGCCAGCAGTGACCACAGGGGTGGGACCGGGGAGCTGTTTTTT	TRBV25-1	TRBJ2-2	TRBD1	few
CASSLAGWTEAFF	TGTGCCAGCAGCTTAGCTGGGTGGACTGAAGCTTTCTTT	TRBV11-2	TRBJ1-1	.	.
CASSPLGGTEAFF	TGCGCCAGCAGCCCCCTCGGTGGCACTGAAGCTTTCTTT	TRBV4-1	TRBJ1-1	.	.
CASSFGTGGKGNTEAFF	TGCGCCAGCAGCTTTGGGACAGGGGGCAAAGGGAACACTGAAGCTTTCTTT	TRBV5-1	TRBJ1-1	TRBD1	.
CASSFWTSGSIGELFF	TGTGCCAGCAGCTTCTGGACTAGCGGGAGCATCGGGGAGCTGTTTTTT	TRBV13	TRBJ2-2	TRBD2	.
CSDWTGDTGGYTF	TGCAGCGACTGGACAGGGGATACGGGAGGCTACACCTTC	TRBV29-1	TRBJ1-2	TRBD1	.
CASRDQTSLTNTGELFF	TGTGCCAGCAGAGACCAAACATCGCTCACGAACACCGGGGAGCTGTTTTTT	TRBV2	TRBJ2-2	.	.
CASSPPGRTRYNEQFF	TGTGCCAGCAGTCCCCCTGGCAGGACGAGGTACAATGAGCAGTTCTTC	TRBV27	TRBJ2-1	.	.
CASSFSGNTIYF	TGTGCCAGCAGTTTCTCTGGAAACACCATATATTTT	TRBV2	TRBJ1-3	.	.
CASSYVEAAPHEQYF	TGTGCCAGCAGTTACGTTGAGGCCGCCCCCCACGAGCAGTACTTC	TRBV6-5	TRBJ2-7	.	.
CASSVGGSYEQYF	TGCGCCAGCAGCGTCGGGGGCTCCTACGAGCAGTACTTC	TRBV10-1	TRBJ2-7	.	.
CASSINQPQHF	TGTGCCAGCAGTATTAATCAGCCCCAGCATTTT	TRBV27	TRBJ1-5	.	.
CASSQPGLNNEQFF	TGCGCCAGCAGCCAACCGGGGTTAAACAATGAGCAGTTCTTC	TRBV4-1	TRBJ2-1	.	.
CATSVTIGTGVTDTQYF	TGTGCCACCAGCGTAACGATCGGGACGGGCGTCACAGATACGCAGTATTTT	TRBV15	TRBJ2-3	.	.
CASSLDLTGRSYNEQFF	TGTGCCAGCAGCTTAGATCTGACGGGACGCTCCTACAATGAGCAGTTCTTC	TRBV11-2	TRBJ2-1	.	.